What follows describes a single T cell receptor (beta chain). Sequenced by immunoSEQ multiplex PCR; TCRdb stores in-frame clones only, minus some. The sample includes 84,000 or so clones, almost 98% of them seen just once. With 8 bases clipped from V and 5 bases from J, the junction kept 4 bases outside the gene matches. CDR1 is MNHNY, CDR2 SVGAGI, per germline (reference sequence). The length of the CDR3 is 13 residues. This record comes from a study of technical replicates of blood from a handful of donors. The source is a human donor in good health. The chain employs TRBV6-6 and TRBJ2-2, with 8 bases lining up with TRBD2. Sequencing was done on a sample of T cells isolated from PBMCs. CDR3 in amino acids: CASVAGGTGELFF. CDR3 bases: TGTGCCAGCGTGGCGGGAGGTACCGGGGAGCTGTTTTTT.